The clone carrying this T cell receptor (beta chain) was seen a few times. The target antigen is unknown. This entry comes from a study of response to subunit inactivated influenza vaccine. Regarding the study as a whole: It was suggested by the authors that few new T cells are recruited by each seasonal influenza vaccination.

TCRdb analysed the RT-PCR reads with MiXCR anew, one entry per CDR3 protein. The data show about 160,000 distinct CDR3 sequences, with 9.5% to 12% seen just once and about 40% held by the top ten. Sequences were derived from CD8+ T cells sorted from PBMCs, sampled roughly 24 months after vaccination. The source is a man aged 50 to 69 who received an inactivated influenza vaccine.

DNA for the CDR3: TGCAGCGTTGGGGATGGCGGCTCCTACAATGAGCAGTTCTTC. It is translated as CSVGDGGSYNEQFF. The V and J genes are TRBV29-1 and TRBJ2-1; D unresolved. Germline CDR1 SQVTM, CDR2 ANQGSEA. This CDR3 region has 14 residues. V was clipped by 4 bases and J by 0 bases, with 10 bases between them.